This T cell receptor beta chain was recorded in a study of blood T cells in healthy people across ages. A second PCR of about 7 to 12 cycles used a sample-barcoded 5' primer and a J-beta primer mix. One entry per CDR3 protein results from TCRdb running MiXCR on the 5' RACE reads. The sample includes about a million distinct CDR3 sequences, around two fifths of them seen just once. This clonotype showed up just a few times. What it binds is not known. About 10 milliliters of peripheral blood were drawn from each donor. Study findings and constraints: CMV status of donors was not determined, possibly confounding expanded clonotype changes.

This TCR derives from a man in his late teens or twenties in good health. Sequenced material: blood.

CDR3 region: CASSSTGQPNEKLFF. DNA for the CDR3: TGCGCCAGCAGCTCGACTGGACAGCCTAATGAAAAACTGTTTTTT. This chain uses TRBV5-1 with TRBJ1-4; D might be TRBD1 (6 bases). Per germline, CDR1 SGHRS and CDR2 YFSETQ. The germline V and J ends were trimmed by 3 bases and 3 bases, with 12 bases remaining between them. This CDR3 has 15 amino acids. The whole variable domain, remainder taken from reference TRBV5-1 and TRBJ1-4, is KAGVTQTPRYLIKTRGQQVTLSCSPISGHRSVSWYQQTPGQGLQFLFEYFSETQRNKGNFPGRFSGRQFSNSRSEMNVSTLELGDSALYLCASSSTGQPNEKLFFGSGTQLSVL.